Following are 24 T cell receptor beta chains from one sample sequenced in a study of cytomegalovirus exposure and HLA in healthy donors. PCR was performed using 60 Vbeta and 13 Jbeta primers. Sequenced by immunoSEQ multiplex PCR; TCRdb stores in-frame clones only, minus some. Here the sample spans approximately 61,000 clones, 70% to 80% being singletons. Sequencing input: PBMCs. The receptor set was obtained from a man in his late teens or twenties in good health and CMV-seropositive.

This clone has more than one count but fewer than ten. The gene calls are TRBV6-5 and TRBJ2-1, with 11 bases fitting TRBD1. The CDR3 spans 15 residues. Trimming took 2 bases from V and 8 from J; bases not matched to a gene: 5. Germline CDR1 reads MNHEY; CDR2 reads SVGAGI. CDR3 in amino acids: CASSYDRTGGHEQFF. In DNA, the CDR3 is TGTGCCAGCAGTTACGACCGGACAGGGGGCCATGAGCAGTTCTTC.

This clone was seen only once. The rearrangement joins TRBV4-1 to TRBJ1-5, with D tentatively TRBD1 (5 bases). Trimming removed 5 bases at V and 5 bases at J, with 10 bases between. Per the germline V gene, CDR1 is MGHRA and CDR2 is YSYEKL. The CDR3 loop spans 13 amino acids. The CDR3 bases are TGCGCCAGCAGCTCCAGCAGGGATCAGCCCCAGCATTTT. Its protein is CASSSSRDQPQHF.

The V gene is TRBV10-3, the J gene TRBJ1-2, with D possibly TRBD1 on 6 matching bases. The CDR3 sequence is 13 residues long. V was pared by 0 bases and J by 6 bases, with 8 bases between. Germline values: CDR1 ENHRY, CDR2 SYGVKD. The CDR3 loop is CAISESGQHGYTF. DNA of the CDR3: TGTGCCATCAGTGAGTCCGGACAGCATGGCTACACCTTC.

This chain's CDR3 is CASSSVGNQPQHF. The CDR3 bases are TGTGCCAGCTCCTCGGTTGGCAATCAGCCCCAGCATTTT. J is TRBJ1-5 and V is TRBV27; D is ambiguous. The CDR3 has 13 amino acids. The V gene's germline CDR1 is MNHEY and CDR2 SMNVEV (reference sequence). V lost 8 bases and J lost 2, with 10 bases in between.

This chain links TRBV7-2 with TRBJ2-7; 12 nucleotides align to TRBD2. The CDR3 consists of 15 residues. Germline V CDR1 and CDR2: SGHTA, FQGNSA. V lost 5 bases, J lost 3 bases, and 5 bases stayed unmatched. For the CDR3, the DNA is TGTGCCAGCAGCCCTAGACTAGCGGGGGTCTACGAGCAGTACTTC. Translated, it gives CASSPRLAGVYEQYF.

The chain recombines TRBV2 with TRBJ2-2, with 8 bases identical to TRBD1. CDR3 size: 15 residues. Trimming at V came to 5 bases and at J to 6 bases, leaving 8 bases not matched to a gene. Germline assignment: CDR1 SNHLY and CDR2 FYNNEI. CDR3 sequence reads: CASSSDRVSAGELFF. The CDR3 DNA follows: TGTGCCAGCAGTTCGGACAGGGTATCGGCCGGGGAGCTGTTTTTT.

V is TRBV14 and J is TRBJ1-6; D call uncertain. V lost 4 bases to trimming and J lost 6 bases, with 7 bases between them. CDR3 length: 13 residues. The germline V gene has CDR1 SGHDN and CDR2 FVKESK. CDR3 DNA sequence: TGTGCCAGCAGCCCTTCCGGTAATTCACCCCTCCACTTT. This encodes CASSPSGNSPLHF.

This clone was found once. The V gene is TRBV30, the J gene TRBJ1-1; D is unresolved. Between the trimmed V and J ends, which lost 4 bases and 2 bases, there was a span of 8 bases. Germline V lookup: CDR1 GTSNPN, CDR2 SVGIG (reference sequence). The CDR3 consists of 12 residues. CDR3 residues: CAWKAGNTEAFF. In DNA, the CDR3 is TGTGCCTGGAAAGCAGGAAACACTGAAGCTTTCTTT.

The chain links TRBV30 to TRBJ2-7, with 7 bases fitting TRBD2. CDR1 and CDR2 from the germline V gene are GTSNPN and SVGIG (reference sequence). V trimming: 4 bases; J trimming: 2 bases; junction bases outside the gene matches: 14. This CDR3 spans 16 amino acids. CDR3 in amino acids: CAWNSGASTITYEQYF. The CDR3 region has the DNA TGTGCCTGGAACAGCGGGGCCTCTACAATCACCTACGAGCAGTACTTC.

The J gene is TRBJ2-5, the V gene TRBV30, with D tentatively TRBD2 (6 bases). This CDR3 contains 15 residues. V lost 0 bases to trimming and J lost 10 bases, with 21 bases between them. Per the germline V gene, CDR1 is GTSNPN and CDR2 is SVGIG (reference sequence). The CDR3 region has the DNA TGTGCCTGGAGTGTCGGAAGCGCCGGGGGTAGGGACCAGTACTTC. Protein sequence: CAWSVGSAGGRDQYF.

Here the CDR3 DNA reads TGTGCCAGCAGCTTAAGGACACAGAATGAGCAGTTCTTC. Encoded protein: CASSLRTQNEQFF. This sequence joins TRBV7-8 and TRBJ2-1; a possible D gene is TRBD1 (5 bases). This CDR3 comprises 13 residues. Deletions cut 2 bases from V and 7 bases from J, with 9 bases between. CDR1 is SGHVS and CDR2 is FQNEAQ in the germline V gene. The full variable domain, in which reference TRBV7-8 and TRBJ2-1 provide the parts outside the CDR3, is GAGVSQSPRYKVAKRGQDVALRCDPISGHVSLFWYQQALGQGPEFLTYFQNEAQLDKSGLPSDRFFAERPEGSVSTLKIQRTQQEDSAVYLCASSLRTQNEQFFGPGTRLTVL.

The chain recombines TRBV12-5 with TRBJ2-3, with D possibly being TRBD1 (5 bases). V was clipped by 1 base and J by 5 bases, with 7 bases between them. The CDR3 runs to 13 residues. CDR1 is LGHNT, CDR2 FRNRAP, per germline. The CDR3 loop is CASGLGQGDTQYF. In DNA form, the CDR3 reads TGTGCTAGTGGTTTGGGTCAGGGAGATACGCAGTATTTT. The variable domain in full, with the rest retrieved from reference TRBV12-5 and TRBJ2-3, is DARVTQTPRHKVTEMGQEVTMRCQPILGHNTVFWYRQTMMQGLELLAYFRNRAPLDDSGMPKDRFSAEMPDATLATLKIQPSEPRDSAVYFCASGLGQGDTQYFGPGTRLTVL.

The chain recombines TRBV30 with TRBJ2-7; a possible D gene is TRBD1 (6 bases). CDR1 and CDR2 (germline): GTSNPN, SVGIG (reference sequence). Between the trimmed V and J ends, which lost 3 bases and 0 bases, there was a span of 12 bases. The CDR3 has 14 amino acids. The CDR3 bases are TGTGCCTGGAGGACCACAGGGAACTCCTACGAGCAGTACTTC. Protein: CAWRTTGNSYEQYF. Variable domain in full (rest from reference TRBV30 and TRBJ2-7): SQTIHQWPATLVQPVGSPLSLECTVEGTSNPNLYWYRQAAGRGLQLLFYSVGIGQISSEVPQNLSASRPQDRQFILSSKKLLLSDSGFYLCAWRTTGNSYEQYFGPGTRLTVT.

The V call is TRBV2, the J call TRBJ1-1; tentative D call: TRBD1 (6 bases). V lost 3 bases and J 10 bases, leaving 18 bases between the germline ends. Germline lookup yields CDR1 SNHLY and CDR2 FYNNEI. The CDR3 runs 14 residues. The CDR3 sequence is CASSEAIRQQGAFF. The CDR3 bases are TGTGCCAGCAGTGAGGCTATACGGCAACAGGGAGCTTTCTTT. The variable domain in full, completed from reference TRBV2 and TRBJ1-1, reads EPEVTQTPSHQVTQMGQEVILRCVPISNHLYFYWYRQILGQKVEFLVSFYNNEISEKSEIFDDQFSVERPDGSNFTLKIRSTKLEDSAMYFCASSEAIRQQGAFFGQGTRLTVV.

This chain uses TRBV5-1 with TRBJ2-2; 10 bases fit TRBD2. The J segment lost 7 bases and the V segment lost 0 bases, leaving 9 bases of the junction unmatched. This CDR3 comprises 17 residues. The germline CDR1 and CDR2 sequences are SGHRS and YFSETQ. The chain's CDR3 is CASSLAGLAGVNGELFF. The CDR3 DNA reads TGCGCCAGCAGCTTGGCCGGGCTAGCGGGAGTCAACGGGGAGCTGTTTTTT.

CDR3 nucleotides: TGTGCCAGCAGCTTAGGCGGGATCACTGAAGCTTTCTTT. It translates to CASSLGGITEAFF. The chain uses TRBV7-6 and TRBJ1-1; D is undetermined. This CDR3 region has 13 residues. CDR1 and CDR2 from the germline V gene are SGHVS and FNYEAQ. V lost 1 base and J lost 4, with 7 bases in between. Complete variable domain (other parts from reference TRBV7-6 and TRBJ1-1): GAGVSQSPRYKVTKRGQDVALRCDPISGHVSLYWYRQALGQGPEFLTYFNYEAQQDKSGLPNDRFSAERPEGSISTLTIQRTEQRDSAMYRCASSLGGITEAFFGQGTRLTVV.

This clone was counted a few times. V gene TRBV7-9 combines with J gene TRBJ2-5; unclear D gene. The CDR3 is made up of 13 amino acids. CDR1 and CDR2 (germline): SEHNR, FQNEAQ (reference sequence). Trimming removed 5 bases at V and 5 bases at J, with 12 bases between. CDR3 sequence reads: CASSPRGPETQYF. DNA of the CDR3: TGTGCCAGCAGCCCCAGAGGCCCGGAGACCCAGTACTTC. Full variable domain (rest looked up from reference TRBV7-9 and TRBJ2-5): DTGVSQNPRHKITKRGQNVTFRCDPISEHNRLYWYRQTLGQGPEFLTYFQNEAQLEKSRLLSDRFSAERPKGSFSTLEIQRTEQGDSAMYLCASSPRGPETQYFGPGTRLLVL.

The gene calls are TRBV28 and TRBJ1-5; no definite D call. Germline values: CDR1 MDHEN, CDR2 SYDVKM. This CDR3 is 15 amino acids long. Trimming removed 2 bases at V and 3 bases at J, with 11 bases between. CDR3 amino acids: CASSLNFGYNQPQHF. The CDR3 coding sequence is TGTGCCAGCAGTTTAAACTTCGGGTACAATCAGCCCCAGCATTTT.

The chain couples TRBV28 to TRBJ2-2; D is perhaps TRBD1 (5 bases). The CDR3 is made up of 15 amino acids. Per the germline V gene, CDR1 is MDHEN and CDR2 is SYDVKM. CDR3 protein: CATHSGIGNTGELFF. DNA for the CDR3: TGTGCTACCCACTCAGGGATAGGGAACACCGGGGAGCTGTTTTTT.

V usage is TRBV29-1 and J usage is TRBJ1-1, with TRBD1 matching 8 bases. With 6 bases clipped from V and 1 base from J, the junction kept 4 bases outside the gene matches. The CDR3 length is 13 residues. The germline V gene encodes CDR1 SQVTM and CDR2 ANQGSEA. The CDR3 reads CSVGTGKNTEAFF. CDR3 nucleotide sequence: TGCAGCGTGGGGACAGGCAAGAACACTGAAGCTTTCTTT.

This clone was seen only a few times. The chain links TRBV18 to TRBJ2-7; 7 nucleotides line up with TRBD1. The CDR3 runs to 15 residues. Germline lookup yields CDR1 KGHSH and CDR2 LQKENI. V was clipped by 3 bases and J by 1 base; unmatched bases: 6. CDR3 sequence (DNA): TGTGCCAGCTCACCCCGACAGGGATCATCCTACGAGCAGTACTTC. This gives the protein CASSPRQGSSYEQYF.

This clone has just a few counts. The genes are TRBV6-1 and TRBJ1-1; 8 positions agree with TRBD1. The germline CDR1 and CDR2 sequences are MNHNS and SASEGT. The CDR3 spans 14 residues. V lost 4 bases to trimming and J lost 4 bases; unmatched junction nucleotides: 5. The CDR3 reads CASSVGQGSTEAFF. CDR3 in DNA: TGTGCCAGCAGTGTAGGACAGGGAAGCACTGAAGCTTTCTTT.

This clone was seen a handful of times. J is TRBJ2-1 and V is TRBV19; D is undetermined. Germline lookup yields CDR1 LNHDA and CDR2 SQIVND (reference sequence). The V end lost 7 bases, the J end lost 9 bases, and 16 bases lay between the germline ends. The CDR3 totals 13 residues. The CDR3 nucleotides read TGTGCCAGTACCTTAACCCCCCGGTCTGAGCAGTTCTTC. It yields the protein CASTLTPRSEQFF.

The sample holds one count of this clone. CDR3 loop: CSAGKGNEQFF. CDR3 coding DNA: TGCAGTGCTGGGAAGGGGAATGAGCAGTTCTTC. The rearrangement uses TRBV20-1 and TRBJ2-1; D may be TRBD1 (5 bases). This CDR3 spans 11 amino acids. The germline V gene has CDR1 DFQATT and CDR2 SNEGSKA (reference sequence). Trimming pared 5 bases from V and 7 bases from J, leaving 9 bases between.